These 27 T cell receptor beta chains originate from one sample sequenced in a study of control samples from healthy donors and cancer patients. Here immunoSEQ multiplex PCR was the method, and the copy in TCRdb shows in-frame clones only, minus some. The profile shows 110,000 or so clones, 75% to 90% of them singletons. Sequences were obtained from blood. These receptors all stem from a woman in her 50s in good health.

V usage is TRBV6-5 and J usage is TRBJ2-3; D not certain. Looked up from germline, CDR1 is MNHEY and CDR2 is SVGAGI. Trimming removed 6 bases at V and 2 bases at J, with 15 bases between. This CDR3 region has 15 residues. This chain's CDR3 is CASSPAPLLTDTQYF. CDR3 DNA sequence: TGTGCCAGCAGCCCAGCCCCGCTCCTCACAGATACGCAGTATTTT.

The chain employs TRBV5-4 and TRBJ2-4; 8 nucleotides align to TRBD2. CDR1 is SGHNT, CDR2 YYREEE, per germline (reference sequence). V was clipped by 6 bases and J by 8 bases; unmatched bases: 13. CDR3 length: 15 amino acids. The CDR3 is CASTRGGVGKDIQYF. DNA of the CDR3: TGTGCCAGCACCCGGGGGGGCGTGGGAAAAGACATTCAGTACTTC.

The chain carries TRBV19 and TRBJ2-4; possibly TRBD1 for D (5 bases). Germline CDR1 LNHDA, CDR2 SQIVND (reference sequence). V lost 4 bases, J lost 4 bases, and 8 bases lay in between. The length of the CDR3 is 13 residues. This CDR3 is CASSSNRKNIQYF. The CDR3 region has the DNA TGTGCCAGTAGTAGCAACAGGAAAAACATTCAGTACTTC.

V is TRBV6-5 and J is TRBJ1-2, with 8 nucleotides matching TRBD1. The junction had 2 bases not matched to a gene; V was cut back by 2 bases and J by 3 bases. Germline V gene lookup returns CDR1 MNHEY and CDR2 SVGAGI. This CDR3 has 14 amino acids. As DNA, the CDR3 is TGTGCCAGCAGTTACCTCAGGGGGCACTATGGCTACACCTTC. Protein: CASSYLRGHYGYTF.

The chain links TRBV3-1 (or the pseudogene TRBV3-2) to TRBJ1-1; no reliable D call. The CDR3 is 14 residues long. Germline V gene sequence: CDR1 LGHDT, CDR2 YNNKEL (reference sequence). Deletions cut 0 bases from V and 1 base from J, with 6 bases between. The CDR3 loop is CASSQDRGNTEAFF. Here the CDR3 DNA reads TGTGCCAGCAGCCAAGACCGGGGGAACACTGAAGCTTTCTTT.

This clone is a singleton in its sample. V is TRBV5-4 and J is TRBJ1-2, with 8 bases fitting TRBD1. This CDR3 region has 12 residues. The ends lost 6 bases at V and 3 bases at J; junction bases unmatched: 1. CDR1 SGHNT and CDR2 YYREEE come from the germline V gene (reference sequence). The DNA for the CDR3 is TGTGCCAGCACAGGGGGCGACTATGGCTACACCTTC. Amino acids: CASTGGDYGYTF.

This sequence joins TRBV11-2 and TRBJ2-1; 16 bases match TRBD2. Trimming removed 7 bases from V and 6 bases from J; junction bases left unmatched: 12. Germline V gives CDR1 SGHAT, CDR2 FQNNGV. CDR3 length equals 18 residues. The CDR3 spells CASTLGGLAGGRGNEQFF. The CDR3 coding sequence is TGTGCCAGCACCCTAGGGGGACTAGCGGGGGGGCGAGGCAATGAGCAGTTCTTC.

V usage is TRBV19 and J usage is TRBJ2-5, with 7 bases aligning to TRBD1. The V gene end was trimmed by 5 bases and the J gene end by 0 bases; junction bases not matched to a gene: 3. This CDR3 contains 14 residues. Germline CDR1 reads LNHDA; CDR2 reads SQIVND (reference sequence). The CDR3 loop is CASSRDSYQETQYF. The CDR3 nucleotides read TGTGCCAGTAGTCGGGACAGCTACCAAGAGACCCAGTACTTC.

The rearrangement joins TRBV3-1 (or the pseudogene TRBV3-2) to TRBJ2-2, with 14 bases aligning to TRBD2. This CDR3 region has 22 residues. The germline CDR1 and CDR2 sequences are LGHDT and YNNKEL (reference sequence). The trim removed 3 bases at V and 6 bases at J, leaving 21 bases unmatched. In nucleotides, the CDR3 is TGTGCCAGCAGCCACCATTCCGGAACCGGGACTAGCGGGGGAGGTTCAGCCGGGGAGCTGTTTTTT. This gives the protein CASSHHSGTGTSGGGSAGELFF.

This chain joins TRBV7-8 and TRBJ1-5, with D perhaps matching TRBD1 (5 bases). V lost 5 bases, J lost 0 bases, and 14 bases lay in between. Germline V gene sequence: CDR1 SGHVS, CDR2 FQNEAQ. The CDR3 runs 16 residues. CDR3 sequence reads: CASSLGTPYSNQPQHF. As DNA, the CDR3 is TGTGCCAGCAGCCTAGGGACGCCTTATAGCAATCAGCCCCAGCATTTT.

J is TRBJ2-5 and V is TRBV9, with D perhaps matching TRBD2 (6 bases). V was shortened by 4 bases and J by 5 bases, with 18 bases between the two germline ends. The CDR3 spans 15 residues. Germline lookup yields CDR1 SGDLS and CDR2 YYNGEE. The CDR3 loop reads CASSLSPAGGETQYF. For the CDR3, the DNA is TGTGCCAGCAGCCTTAGCCCAGCGGGCGGCGAGACCCAGTACTTC.

CDR3 bases: TGCGCCAGCAGCCGCGGGGTGAACACCGGGGAGCTGTTTTTT. Amino acids: CASSRGVNTGELFF. The V and J genes are TRBV4-3 and TRBJ2-2, with D possibly matching TRBD2 (6 bases). V was shortened by 4 bases and J by 1 base, with 7 bases between the two germline ends. Germline CDR1 LGHNA, CDR2 YSLEER. The CDR3 spans 14 residues.

CDR3 coding DNA: TGTGCCAGCTTCCGAGAGAACTCCTACAATGAGCAGTTCTTC. It translates to CASFRENSYNEQFF. The chain recombines TRBV5-6 with TRBJ2-1, with unresolved D. Trimming removed 7 bases at V and 0 bases at J, with 11 bases between. CDR1 is SGHDT and CDR2 is YYEEEE in the germline V gene. This CDR3 comprises 14 residues.

The V gene is TRBV6-5, the J gene TRBJ1-6; the D is unclear. V lost 2 bases and J lost 11, with 16 bases in between. Per germline, CDR1 MNHEY and CDR2 SVGAGI. This CDR3 contains 15 residues. This CDR3 is CASSYMQALEAPLHF. CDR3 DNA sequence: TGTGCCAGCAGTTACATGCAGGCCCTCGAGGCACCCCTCCACTTT.

J is TRBJ1-1 and V is TRBV29-1; D unclear. CDR1 SQVTM and CDR2 ANQGSEA come from the germline V gene. The CDR3 has 12 residues. Trimming took 3 bases from V and 1 from J, leaving 6 bases between them. The CDR3: CSVDRANTEAFF. The CDR3, as DNA: TGCAGCGTTGATAGGGCGAACACTGAAGCTTTCTTT.

This clone came up once. The chain carries TRBV4-1 and TRBJ2-5, with D possibly matching TRBD2 (7 bases). The CDR3 is 15 amino acids. Trimming removed 1 base from V and 5 bases from J, with 14 bases in between. CDR1 is MGHRA, CDR2 YSYEKL, per germline. CDR3 residues: CASSQVRGGGETQYF. CDR3 DNA: TGCGCCAGCAGCCAAGTTAGGGGGGGTGGCGAGACCCAGTACTTC.

The chain uses TRBV18 and TRBJ1-5, with 7 bases fitting TRBD1. Per germline, CDR1 KGHSH and CDR2 LQKENI. This CDR3 is 15 amino acids long. V shed 6 bases, J shed 0 bases, and the junction held 5 bases outside the gene matches. CDR3 coding DNA: TGTGCCAGCTCCGTGGACAGGCATAGCAATCAGCCCCAGCATTTT. Protein sequence: CASSVDRHSNQPQHF.

This clone was seen just once. The genes are TRBV12-3 or TRBV12-4 and TRBJ1-1; D unresolved. This CDR3 comprises 13 residues. Trimming left V 6 bases short and J 0 bases short, with 8 bases between. The CDR3 is CASSRRMNTEAFF. Here the CDR3 DNA reads TGTGCCAGCAGCAGACGGATGAACACTGAAGCTTTCTTT.

The chain joins TRBV6-4 to TRBJ2-2, with a possible D match to TRBD2 (5 bases). Germline lookup yields CDR1 MRHNA and CDR2 SNTAGT. Trimming cost V 3 bases and J 7 bases, with 18 bases left between them. The length of the CDR3 is 16 residues. This CDR3 is CASSDLGLASGGELFF. The CDR3 region has the DNA TGTGCCAGCAGTGATTTAGGACTCGCTTCGGGCGGGGAGCTGTTTTTT.

V usage is TRBV6-2 or TRBV6-3 and J usage is TRBJ1-5, with no clear D. Per germline, CDR1 MNHEY and CDR2 SVGEGT. V lost 0 bases and J 7 bases, leaving 7 bases between the germline ends. This CDR3 is 13 amino acids long. CDR3 protein: CASSYSVGQPQHF. In DNA, the CDR3 is TGTGCCAGCAGTTACTCCGTGGGCCAGCCCCAGCATTTT.

The chain carries TRBV7-3 and TRBJ2-1, with TRBD1 as a possible D gene (6 bases). The CDR3 length is 20 residues. Germline CDR1 SGHTA, CDR2 FQGTGA. V was pared by 4 bases and J by 0 bases, with 25 bases between. The DNA for the CDR3 is TGTGCCAGCAGCTCTAGAGCCTCCGGGACATACTTCAGCTCCTACAATGAGCAGTTCTTC. It is translated as CASSSRASGTYFSSYNEQFF.

The count of this clone is one. The V and J genes are TRBV27 and TRBJ2-7, with D perhaps matching TRBD1 or TRBD2 (6 bases each). Trimming removed 8 bases at V and 2 bases at J, with 19 bases between. Germline V lookup: CDR1 MNHEY, CDR2 SMNVEV (reference sequence). The CDR3 covers 15 residues. This CDR3 reads CASQLQTGATYEQYF. The CDR3 DNA reads TGTGCCAGCCAGCTTCAAACGGGGGCTACCTACGAGCAGTACTTC.

The chain combines TRBV7-3 with TRBJ1-2; D is undetermined. Germline CDR1 and CDR2: SGHTA and FQGTGA. The CDR3 has 13 amino acids. V dropped 3 bases and J dropped 8 bases, with 13 bases sitting between them. The CDR3 region has the DNA TGTGCCAGCAGCTTGGGGAAATCGAGGGGCTACACCTTC. Encoded protein: CASSLGKSRGYTF.

This clone showed up just once. The chain is built from TRBV6-6 and TRBJ2-3; 9 positions agree with TRBD2. Trimming removed 5 bases from V and 3 bases from J; junction bases left unmatched: 6. This CDR3 is 15 amino acids long. Germline V gene sequence: CDR1 MNHNY, CDR2 SVGAGI (reference sequence). In nucleotides, the CDR3 is TGTGCCAGCAGTCTAGCCGGACTAGCGACAGATACGCAGTATTTT. As protein: CASSLAGLATDTQYF.

The chain has TRBV19 and TRBJ2-5; D possibly corresponds to TRBD2 (8 bases). This CDR3 comprises 16 residues. V was pared by 9 bases and J by 0 bases, with 20 bases between. Germline V gene sequence: CDR1 LNHDA, CDR2 SQIVND (reference sequence). The CDR3: CASKSGGTANQETQYF. In DNA, the CDR3 is TGTGCCAGCAAATCGGGGGGGACAGCCAACCAAGAGACCCAGTACTTC.

The genes are TRBV7-9 and TRBJ1-1; 8 nucleotides match TRBD1. V was clipped by 6 bases and J by 0 bases; unmatched bases: 6. This CDR3 is 15 amino acids long. Per the germline V gene, CDR1 is SEHNR and CDR2 is FQNEAQ (reference sequence). CDR3 amino acids: CASRPKDRVNTEAFF. CDR3 DNA sequence: TGTGCCAGCAGACCGAAGGACAGGGTGAACACTGAAGCTTTCTTT.

The chain uses TRBV6-5 and TRBJ1-2, with D possibly TRBD1 on 5 matching bases. CDR1 MNHEY and CDR2 SVGAGI come from the germline V gene. V gave up 4 bases and J gave up 0 bases, with 15 bases separating them. This CDR3 region has 16 residues. CDR3 nucleotide sequence: TGTGCCAGCAGTTTGGGGGGGGGATTAGCTAACTATGGCTACACCTTC. Its translation: CASSLGGGLANYGYTF.